Sequencing of this TCR beta chain was carried out in a study of blood T cell repertoires in COVID-19. Study background: The samples span acute and convalescent COVID-19 from the United States, Italy and Spain. Sample material is recorded as cDNA or gDNA derived from T cells, B-cell-depleted T cells, or PBMCs.

The count of this clone is one. Losses at the gene ends were 4 bases for V and 2 bases for J; bases not matched to a gene: 11. Germline loops: CDR1 SGHRS, CDR2 YFSETQ. The CDR3 length is 16 residues. In the authors' workflow: Scientists estimated how many nucleated cells there were by amplifying reference gene primers. The method was immunoSEQ multiplex PCR; TCRdb's version includes in-frame clones alone and lacks a portion of them. Clone size and V and J calls were adopted from that table, with D and trimming inferred from the DNA. This sample has under 60,000 clones, with about 77% found just once. Sequencing was performed on peripheral blood. This receptor was obtained from a human donor in a cohort sampled during active COVID-19. The chain has TRBV5-1 and TRBJ2-7, with TRBD1 matching over 8 bases. The CDR3 bases are TGCGCCAGCAGCCCAATCCGCACAGGGGGTCCCTACGAGCAGTACTTC. Its translation: CASSPIRTGGPYEQYF. Looking up the rest from reference TRBV5-1 and TRBJ2-7 gives the full variable domain: KAGVTQTPRYLIKTRGQQVTLSCSPISGHRSVSWYQQTPGQGLQFLFEYFSETQRNKGNFPGRFSGRQFSNSRSEMNVSTLELGDSALYLCASSPIRTGGPYEQYFGPGTRLTVT.